These 22 T cell receptor beta chains were all obtained from the same sample, sequenced in a study of blood T cell repertoires in COVID-19. Clones were sequenced by immunoSEQ multiplex PCR, and TCRdb holds only the in-frame ones, with some missing. Altogether some 290,000 clones are present, around 86% being singletons, with the ten largest covering 3.6%. Sequences were obtained from peripheral blood. All receptors derive from a man younger than 35 with active or convalescent COVID-19.

The chain combines TRBV7-9 with TRBJ1-3; 9 positions agree with TRBD1. CDR3 length equals 15 residues. Germline trimming cut 5 bases from V and 2 bases from J; bases unmatched to any gene: 4. Germline V gives CDR1 SEHNR, CDR2 FQNEAQ (reference sequence). CDR3 nucleotides: TGTGCCAGCAGCCCCGGACAGGGGACTGGAAACACCATATATTTT. Encoded protein: CASSPGQGTGNTIYF.

The chain couples TRBV27 to TRBJ2-7; 8 nucleotides match TRBD2. V shed 2 bases and J 3 bases; nucleotides not matched to a gene: 6. Per the germline V gene, CDR1 is MNHEY and CDR2 is SMNVEV (reference sequence). This CDR3 has 15 amino acids. CDR3 bases: TGTGCCAGCAGTTTAAAGATAGCGGGATTCTACGAGCAGTACTTC. This translates into CASSLKIAGFYEQYF.

The chain combines TRBV9 with TRBJ2-3, with 10 bases identical to TRBD2. The CDR3 runs to 17 residues. The V segment lost 0 bases and the J segment 2 bases; nucleotides outside the gene matches: 6. Germline CDR1 SGDLS, CDR2 YYNGEE. CDR3 DNA: TGTGCCAGCAGCGTAGGCACTAGCGGGACCCTCACAGATACGCAGTATTTT. Its translation is CASSVGTSGTLTDTQYF.

This rearrangement joins TRBV11-3 to TRBJ2-3; no clear D. This CDR3 has 17 amino acids. Trimming cost V 5 bases and J 1 base, with 19 bases left between them. Germline V gene data show CDR1 as SGHNT and CDR2 as YENEEA. CDR3 nucleotide sequence: TGTGCCAGCAGCATCTCGTCTGGTGGCGGTGGCACAGATACGCAGTATTTT. Translating gives CASSISSGGGGTDTQYF.

This chain joins TRBV3-1 (or the pseudogene TRBV3-2) and TRBJ1-3; possible D gene TRBD1, 5 bases. Trimming pared 4 bases from V and 2 bases from J, leaving 9 bases between. CDR3 length: 14 residues. CDR1 and CDR2 from the germline V gene are LGHDT and YNNKEL (reference sequence). The CDR3 reads CASSPGQAGNTIYF. CDR3 nucleotide sequence: TGTGCCAGCAGCCCCGGACAAGCTGGAAACACCATATATTTT.

V usage is TRBV6-5 and J usage is TRBJ1-6, with no clear D. V lost 2 bases, J lost 10 bases, and 15 bases lay in between. Per the germline V gene, CDR1 is MNHEY and CDR2 is SVGAGI. The CDR3 extends over 15 amino acids. The CDR3 region has the DNA TGTGCCAGCAGTTACGAGGGAGCGTCGGAATCACCCCTCCACTTT. This encodes CASSYEGASESPLHF.

V usage is TRBV19 and J usage is TRBJ1-4; D is ambiguous. This CDR3 has 16 residues. CDR1 and CDR2 from the germline V gene are LNHDA and SQIVND (reference sequence). V was trimmed by 5 bases and J by 0 bases, leaving 13 bases between them. The CDR3 sequence is CASSEVTFSTNEKLFF. In DNA form, the CDR3 reads TGTGCCAGTAGTGAGGTTACTTTTTCAACTAATGAAAAACTGTTTTTT.

The rearrangement links TRBV19 to TRBJ2-7, with 7 nucleotides matching TRBD1. Germline V gene sequence: CDR1 LNHDA, CDR2 SQIVND (reference sequence). The CDR3 totals 14 residues. With 6 bases clipped from V and 1 base from J, the junction kept 6 bases outside the gene matches. This CDR3 is CASRQTGSSYEQYF. CDR3 sequence (DNA): TGTGCCAGTAGGCAGACAGGGTCATCCTACGAGCAGTACTTC. The variable domain in full, with the rest retrieved from reference TRBV19 and TRBJ2-7, is DGGITQSPKYLFRKEGQNVTLSCEQNLNHDAMYWYRQDPGQGLRLIYYSQIVNDFQKGDIAEGYSVSREKKESFPLTVTSAQKNPTAFYLCASRQTGSSYEQYFGPGTRLTVT.

The chain joins TRBV7-2 to TRBJ2-2; TRBD2 agrees at 13 bases. In germline, CDR1 is SGHTA, CDR2 FQGNSA. The CDR3 runs 15 residues. Unmatched junction bases numbered 0, after V lost 5 bases and J lost 3 bases. CDR3 sequence (DNA): TGTGCCAGCAGCGGACTAGCGGGGGACACCGGGGAGCTGTTTTTT. Translating gives CASSGLAGDTGELFF.

This chain links TRBV19 with TRBJ1-3; TRBD1 might be the D (5 bases). Trimming removed 6 bases from V and 0 bases from J, with 12 bases in between. The CDR3 runs 15 residues. In germline, CDR1 is LNHDA, CDR2 SQIVND (reference sequence). CDR3 protein: CASRGAGLSGNTIYF. The DNA for the CDR3 is TGTGCCAGTAGAGGGGCAGGCCTCTCTGGAAACACCATATATTTT.

V gene TRBV30 combines with J gene TRBJ1-6; D is possibly TRBD1 (5 bases). CDR3 size: 13 residues. The V end was cut by 5 bases, the J end by 7 bases, with 12 bases between. The germline V gene encodes CDR1 GTSNPN and CDR2 SVGIG (reference sequence). The CDR3 loop is CAWGAIGNSPLHF. The CDR3 coding sequence is TGTGCCTGGGGGGCCATCGGGAATTCACCCCTCCACTTT.

The chain uses TRBV30 and TRBJ2-1, with TRBD2 identical over 7 bases. V shed 1 base, J shed 4 bases, and the junction held 10 bases outside the gene matches. Germline lookup yields CDR1 GTSNPN and CDR2 SVGIG (reference sequence). The CDR3 totals 16 residues. CDR3: CAWSARERDRYNEQFF. The CDR3 DNA reads as TGTGCCTGGAGTGCCAGGGAGCGGGATAGGTACAATGAGCAGTTCTTC.

The rearrangement uses TRBV7-8 and TRBJ2-1; D is possibly TRBD2 (5 bases). V was clipped by 5 bases and J by 6 bases, with 23 bases between them. The germline gives CDR1 SGHVS, CDR2 FQNEAQ. The length of the CDR3 is 17 residues. The CDR3 protein is CASSQSIGLFGINEQFF. The CDR3 DNA reads TGTGCCAGCAGCCAAAGTATCGGACTCTTCGGAATCAATGAGCAGTTCTTC.

The chain recombines TRBV6-2 or TRBV6-3 with TRBJ2-5, with TRBD2 matching 9 bases. This CDR3 has 14 residues. Germline CDR1 MNHEY, CDR2 SVGEGT. V lost 4 bases to trimming and J lost 5 bases; unmatched junction nucleotides: 5. DNA of the CDR3: TGTGCCAGCAGTTCCTACGGGACTAGCGAGACCCAGTACTTC. Its protein product is CASSSYGTSETQYF.

The chain links TRBV6-2 or TRBV6-3 to TRBJ2-6, with 9 positions matching TRBD1. This CDR3 region has 17 residues. Trimming cost V 5 bases and J 3 bases; bases outside gene matches: 8. CDR1 and CDR2 (germline): MNHEY, SVGEGT. CDR3 in DNA: TGTGCCAGCAGTCCCGGGACAGGGAATTTTGGGGCCAACGTCCTGACTTTC. Protein sequence: CASSPGTGNFGANVLTF.

This chain connects TRBV19 to TRBJ1-2, with D hard to call. Trimming stripped 7 bases from V and 4 bases from J, with 13 bases between. The CDR3 extends over 13 amino acids. Per germline, CDR1 LNHDA and CDR2 SQIVND (reference sequence). The CDR3 bases are TGTGCCAGTAACCCGTCCCGGGGCTATGGCTACACCTTC. Amino acid sequence: CASNPSRGYGYTF.

In this sample, this clone turned up many times. The chain is built from TRBV15 and TRBJ2-2; D call uncertain. Germline loops: CDR1 LNHNV, CDR2 YYDKDF (reference sequence). V lost 5 bases and J 2 bases, leaving 12 bases between the germline ends. The CDR3 runs to 15 residues. The CDR3, as DNA: TGTGCCACCAGCCGGGTACTCGGTAACACCGGGGAGCTGTTTTTT. This gives the protein CATSRVLGNTGELFF. The variable domain in full, with the rest retrieved from reference TRBV15 and TRBJ2-2, is DAMVIQNPRYQVTQFGKPVTLSCSQTLNHNVMYWYQQKSSQAPKLLFHYYDKDFNNEADTPDNFQSRRPNTSFCFLDIRSPGLGDTAMYLCATSRVLGNTGELFFGEGSRLTVL.

The chain has TRBV24-1 and TRBJ2-5; D is perhaps TRBD2 (7 bases). The germline V gene has CDR1 KGHDR and CDR2 SFDVKD. This CDR3 spans 13 amino acids. V dropped 5 bases and J dropped 5 bases, with 11 bases sitting between them. The CDR3 nucleotides read TGTGCCACCAGTGGGGGGGGGCTTGAGACCCAGTACTTC. Its translation is CATSGGGLETQYF.

The chain combines TRBV10-2 with TRBJ1-1; unclear D gene. V was trimmed by 2 bases and J by 3 bases, leaving 7 bases between them. The CDR3 is 13 amino acids. From germline, CDR1 is WSHSY and CDR2 SAAADI. The chain's CDR3 is CASSENGYTEAFF. Written as DNA, the CDR3 is TGCGCCAGCAGTGAGAACGGTTACACTGAAGCTTTCTTT.

This CDR3 is CASSLGQTTDTQYF. CDR3 DNA sequence: TGTGCCAGCAGCTTGGGACAGACGACAGATACGCAGTATTTT. This chain links TRBV7-3 with TRBJ2-3; 7 bases agree with TRBD1. This CDR3 is 14 amino acids long. The junction had 3 bases not matched to a gene; V was cut back by 3 bases and J by 3 bases. Germline V CDR1 and CDR2: SGHTA, FQGTGA.

The chain carries TRBV5-6 and TRBJ2-1; 9 bases agree with TRBD2. Germline lookup yields CDR1 SGHDT and CDR2 YYEEEE. The CDR3 spans 15 residues. Trimming cost V 4 bases and J 8 bases; bases outside gene matches: 10. The CDR3 region has the DNA TGTGCCAGCAGCGGGCGGCTAGCGGGAAAGTATGAGCAGTTCTTC. This gives the protein CASSGRLAGKYEQFF.

The chain joins TRBV6-5 to TRBJ2-7; perhaps TRBD2 as D (6 bases). The CDR3 length is 11 residues. The V gene's germline CDR1 is MNHEY and CDR2 SVGAGI. CDR3 DNA sequence: TGTGCGGCGGGGTACTCCTACGAGCAGTACTTC. As protein: CAAGYSYEQYF.